This T cell receptor beta chain emerged from a study of early T cells in non-severe SARS-CoV-2 infection listed by TCRdb under 2021. Concerning the study at large: TCR sequencing used bulk RNA from unsorted whole blood, so alpha and beta chains could not be paired.

Concerning this clonotype: The antigen this receptor binds is unknown. Per-base quality was not reported, and no clone a single base away is much larger than it.

A case-control design nested within a healthcare worker cohort in London, UK, was used, with weekly nasopharyngeal swab PCR tests and blood sampling performed. Healthcare workers were recruited between 23 and 31 March 2020, during the week of the UK lockdown, and were followed weekly for up to roughly 16 weeks. Library preparation used 5' RACE. Data came from a NextSeq 500. To correct for sequencing error and PCR bias, the TCR library protocol tagged individual cDNA molecules with unique molecular identifiers. Both TCR alpha and beta chains were sequenced, and tight co-correlation was observed between alpha and beta sequence abundances in each sample. For the original study's pipeline: Decombinator V4 was used to annotate the V gene, J gene and CDR3 of the TCR sequences. TCRs were defined as expanded if a significant change between any two time points was detected under a Poisson model with p below 0.0001. TCR abundances were normalised to the total number of TCRs sequenced per sample and were expressed as counts per million. VDJdb, accessed 1 November 2021, was searched for CMV, EBV and SARS-CoV-2 annotated TCRs, with TCRs annotated for multiple antigens excluded. TCRdb reprocessing: public reads trimmed at Q25 with fastp, clones called with MiXCR, in-frame beta chains kept. Entries that share a CDR3 protein sequence are merged under the most common genes and DNA. TCRdb, not the original authors, processed these V and J calls. This sample is represented by roughly 50,000 distinct CDR3 sequences; about 5.6% of them were singletons. The biggest ten clones account for just over 4.5% of the sample.

The research as a whole found: Matching against VDJdb was skewed toward anti-spike CD8 responses, likely underestimated virus-specific expansions, and missed private and CD4 specificities.

This sequence originates from an adult who was a healthcare worker with PCR-confirmed SARS-CoV-2 infection or an uninfected control (not recorded which). What was sequenced was whole blood.

CDR3 protein: CASSLGLGGSNTEAFF. At the DNA level, the sequence is TGTGCCAGCAGCTTGGGGCTTGGGGGCTCGAACACTGAAGCTTTCTTT. In this chain, TRBV5-6 is recombined with TRBJ1-1; a tentative D match to TRBD1 spans 6 bases. The trim is 0 bases for V and 1 base for J, with a gap of 13 bases between the germline ends. Reading from cysteine to phenylalanine, the CDR3 counts 16 amino acids. The entry retains the CDR3 DNA only, 48 bases that are in frame from base 1. CDR1 and CDR2 (SGHDT, YYEEEE) derive from the germline V gene.